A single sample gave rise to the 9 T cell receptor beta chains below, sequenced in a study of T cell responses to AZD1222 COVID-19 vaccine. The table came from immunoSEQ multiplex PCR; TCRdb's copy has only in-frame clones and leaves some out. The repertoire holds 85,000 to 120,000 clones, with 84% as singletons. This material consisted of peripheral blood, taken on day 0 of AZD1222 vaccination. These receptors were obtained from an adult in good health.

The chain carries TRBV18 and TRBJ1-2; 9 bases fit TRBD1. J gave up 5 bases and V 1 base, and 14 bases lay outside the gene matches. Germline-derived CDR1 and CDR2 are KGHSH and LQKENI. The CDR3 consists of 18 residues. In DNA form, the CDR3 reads TGTGCCAGCTCACCACGAGGCCTGGGACAGGGAGTAGCGTATGGCTACACCTTC. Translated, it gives CASSPRGLGQGVAYGYTF.

DNA of the CDR3: TGCCAGGTGGCGCAGGCGGGCCAAACAGAAGAGACCCAGTACTTC. It specifies CQVAQAGQTEETQYF. The V gene is TRBV1, the J gene TRBJ2-5; no DNA check was done on the table's D call, TRBD2. TRBV1 is described as a pseudogene. The CDR3 is 15 residues long.

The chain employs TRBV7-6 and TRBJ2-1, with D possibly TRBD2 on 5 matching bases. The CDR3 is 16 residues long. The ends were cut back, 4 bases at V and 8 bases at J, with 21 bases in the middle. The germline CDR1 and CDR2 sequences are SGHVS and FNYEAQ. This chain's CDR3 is CASSSLRSDQRDEQFF. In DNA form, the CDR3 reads TGTGCCAGCAGCTCCCTAAGATCGGACCAGAGGGATGAGCAGTTCTTC.

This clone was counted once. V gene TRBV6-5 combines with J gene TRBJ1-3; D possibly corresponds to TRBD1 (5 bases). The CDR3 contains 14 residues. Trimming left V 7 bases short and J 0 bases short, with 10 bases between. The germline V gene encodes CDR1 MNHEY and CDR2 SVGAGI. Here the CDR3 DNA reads TGTGCCAGCATGCTGGGGCCCTCTGGAAACACCATATATTTT. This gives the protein CASMLGPSGNTIYF.

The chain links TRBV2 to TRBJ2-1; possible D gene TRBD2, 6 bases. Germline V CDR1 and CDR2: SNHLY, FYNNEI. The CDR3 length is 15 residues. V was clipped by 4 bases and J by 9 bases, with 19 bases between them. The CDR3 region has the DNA TGTGCCAGCAGTGCTAACGGGAGAAGGGAGAGTGAGCAGTTCTTC. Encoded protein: CASSANGRRESEQFF.

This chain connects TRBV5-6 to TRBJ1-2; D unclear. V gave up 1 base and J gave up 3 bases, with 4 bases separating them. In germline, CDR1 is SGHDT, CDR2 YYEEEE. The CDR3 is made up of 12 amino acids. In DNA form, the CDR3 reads TGTGCCAGCAGCTTGACCGACTATGGCTACACCTTC. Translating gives CASSLTDYGYTF.

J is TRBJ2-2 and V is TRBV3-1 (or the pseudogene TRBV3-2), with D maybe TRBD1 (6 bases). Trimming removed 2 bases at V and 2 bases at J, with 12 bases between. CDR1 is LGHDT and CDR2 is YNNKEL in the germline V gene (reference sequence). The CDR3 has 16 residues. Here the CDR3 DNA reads TGTGCCAGCAGCCAATCGGACAGACCTAACACCGGGGAGCTGTTTTTT. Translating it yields CASSQSDRPNTGELFF.

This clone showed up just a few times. The CDR3 is CASSLRLAGVSKNIQYF. The CDR3 DNA reads TGTGCCAGCAGTCTCCGACTAGCGGGAGTCTCCAAAAACATTCAGTACTTC. V gene TRBV28 combines with J gene TRBJ2-4; 12 nucleotides agree with TRBD2. J lost 2 bases, V lost 5 bases, and 7 bases had no gene match. CDR3 length: 17 residues. Germline lookup yields CDR1 MDHEN and CDR2 SYDVKM. Full variable domain (remainder filled in from reference TRBV28 and TRBJ2-4): DVKVTQSSRYLVKRTGEKVFLECVQDMDHENMFWYRQDPGLGLRLIYFSYDVKMKEKGDIPEGYSVSREKKERFSLILESASTNQTSMYLCASSLRLAGVSKNIQYFGAGTRLSVL.

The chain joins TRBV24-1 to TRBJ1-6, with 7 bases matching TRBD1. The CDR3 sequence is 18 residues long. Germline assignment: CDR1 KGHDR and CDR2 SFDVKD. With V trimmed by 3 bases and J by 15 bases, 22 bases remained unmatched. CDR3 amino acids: CATSDPETGTAVPSILHF. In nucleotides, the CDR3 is TGTGCCACCAGTGATCCGGAAACCGGGACAGCCGTACCCTCAATCCTCCACTTT.